The text below deals with one T cell receptor beta chain. This sample is part of a study of cytomegalovirus exposure and HLA in healthy donors. The primer mix had 60 Vbeta and 13 Jbeta primers. Repertoires were generated with immunoSEQ multiplex PCR, while TCRdb's copy carries only in-frame clones and drops some. Of 150,000 to 200,000 clones listed, 65% to 70% were seen once; the top ten hold more than 9%. The V and J ends lost 4 bases and 4 bases respectively, with 15 bases between them. The CDR3 totals 15 residues. Per germline, CDR1 SGDLS and CDR2 YYNGEE. The specimen was PBMCs. The receptor comes from a man aged 30 to 45 in good health and CMV-seropositive. The J gene is TRBJ2-1, the V gene TRBV9, with D perhaps matching TRBD2 (6 bases). This CDR3 reads CASSPRVAEYNEQFF. The DNA of the CDR3 is TGTGCCAGCAGCCCACGTGTAGCGGAATACAATGAGCAGTTCTTC. The complete variable domain, with remaining parts taken from reference TRBV9 and TRBJ2-1, reads DSGVTQTPKHLITATGQRVTLRCSPRSGDLSVYWYQQSLDQGLQFLIQYYNGEERAKGNILERFSAQQFPDLHSELNLSSLELGDSALYFCASSPRVAEYNEQFFGPGTRLTVL.